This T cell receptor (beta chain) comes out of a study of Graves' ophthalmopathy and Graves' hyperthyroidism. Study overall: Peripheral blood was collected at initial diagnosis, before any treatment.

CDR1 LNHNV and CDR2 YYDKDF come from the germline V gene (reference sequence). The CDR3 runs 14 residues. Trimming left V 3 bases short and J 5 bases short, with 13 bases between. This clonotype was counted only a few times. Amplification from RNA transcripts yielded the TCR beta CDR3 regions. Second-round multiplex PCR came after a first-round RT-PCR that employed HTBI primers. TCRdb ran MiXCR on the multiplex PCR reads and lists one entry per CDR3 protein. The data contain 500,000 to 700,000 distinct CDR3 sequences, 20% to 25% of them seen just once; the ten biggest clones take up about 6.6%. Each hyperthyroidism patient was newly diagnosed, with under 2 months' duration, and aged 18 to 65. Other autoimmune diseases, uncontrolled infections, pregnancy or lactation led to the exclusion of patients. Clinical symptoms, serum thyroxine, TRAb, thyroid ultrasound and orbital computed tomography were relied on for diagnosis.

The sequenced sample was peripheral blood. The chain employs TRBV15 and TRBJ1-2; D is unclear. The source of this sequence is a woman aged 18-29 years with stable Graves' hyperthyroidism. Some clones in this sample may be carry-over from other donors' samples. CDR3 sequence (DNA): TGTGCCACCAGCAGCCGAGCTGAGGCTTATGGCTACACCTTC. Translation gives CATSSRAEAYGYTF.